This section outlines one T cell receptor (beta chain) sequence together with its context. The sample originates from a study of blood T cell repertoires in COVID-19. Study-level background: From the United States, Italy and Spain came samples of acute and convalescent COVID-19.

Original processing notes: Researchers report that nucleated cell counts were estimated from reference gene primer amplification. Data came from immunoSEQ multiplex PCR; TCRdb stores just in-frame clones and leaves some out. V and J calls and clone size are given by that table; D and trimming were obtained from the DNA. Counted here are roughly 65,000 clones, 90% occurring once; the ten biggest clones make up around 1.3%. This CDR3 spans 15 amino acids. Trimming pared 5 bases from V and 4 bases from J, leaving 17 bases between. From germline, CDR1 is LGHDT and CDR2 YNNKEL (reference sequence). The sample consisted of peripheral blood. The chain joins TRBV3-1 (or the pseudogene TRBV3-2) to TRBJ1-2; D might be TRBD1 (5 bases). The TCR was taken from a man between 60 and 75 years old with acute or convalescent COVID-19. CDR3 amino acids: CASSGSQGGIYGYTF. CDR3 nucleotide sequence: TGTGCCAGCAGCGGGTCTCAGGGAGGTATCTATGGCTACACCTTC.